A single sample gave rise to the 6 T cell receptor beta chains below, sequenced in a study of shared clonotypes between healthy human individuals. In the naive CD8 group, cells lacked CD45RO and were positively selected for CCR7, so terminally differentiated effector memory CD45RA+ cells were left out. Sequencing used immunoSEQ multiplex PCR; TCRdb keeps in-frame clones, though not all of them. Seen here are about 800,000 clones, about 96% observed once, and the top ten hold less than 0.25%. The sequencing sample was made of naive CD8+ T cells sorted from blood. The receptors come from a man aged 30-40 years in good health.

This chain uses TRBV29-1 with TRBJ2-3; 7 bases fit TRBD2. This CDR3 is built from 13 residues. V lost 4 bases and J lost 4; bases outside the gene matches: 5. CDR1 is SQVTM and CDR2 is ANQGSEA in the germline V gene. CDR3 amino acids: CSVGRGSADTQYF. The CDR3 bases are TGCAGCGTTGGACGCGGGAGTGCAGATACGCAGTATTTT.

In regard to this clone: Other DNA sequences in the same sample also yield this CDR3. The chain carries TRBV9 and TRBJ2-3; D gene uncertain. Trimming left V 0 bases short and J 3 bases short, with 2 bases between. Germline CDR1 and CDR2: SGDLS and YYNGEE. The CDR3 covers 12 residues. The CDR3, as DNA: TGTGCCAGCAGCGTAGCGACAGATACGCAGTATTTT. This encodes CASSVATDTQYF.

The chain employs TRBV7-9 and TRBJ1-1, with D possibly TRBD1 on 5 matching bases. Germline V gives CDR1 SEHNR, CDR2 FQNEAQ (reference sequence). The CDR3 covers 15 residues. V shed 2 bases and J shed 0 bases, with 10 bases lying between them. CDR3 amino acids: CASSLYGDLNTEAFF. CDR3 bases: TGTGCCAGCAGCTTATATGGGGACCTGAACACTGAAGCTTTCTTT.

CDR3 region: CASSPDVRYTDTQYF. CDR3 coding DNA: TGTGCCAGCAGCCCGGACGTCCGTTACACAGATACGCAGTATTTT. The V gene is TRBV7-9, the J gene TRBJ2-3; D call uncertain. Germline CDR1 SEHNR, CDR2 FQNEAQ (reference sequence). The ends were cut back, 5 bases at V and 2 bases at J, with 14 bases in the middle. This CDR3 comprises 15 residues.

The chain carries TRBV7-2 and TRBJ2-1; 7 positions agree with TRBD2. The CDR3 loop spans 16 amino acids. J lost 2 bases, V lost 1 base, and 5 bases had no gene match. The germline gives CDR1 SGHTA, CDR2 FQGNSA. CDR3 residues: CASSLGGSPPYNEQFF. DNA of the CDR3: TGTGCCAGCAGCTTAGGCGGGAGTCCCCCCTACAATGAGCAGTTCTTC.

CDR3 residues: CASSEGAPLYEQYF. The CDR3 DNA reads TGTGCCAGCAGTGAAGGGGCCCCTCTCTACGAGCAGTACTTC. The chain combines TRBV6-1 with TRBJ2-7; no clear D. Deletions cut 1 base from V and 3 bases from J, with 10 bases between. The germline CDR1 and CDR2 sequences are MNHNS and SASEGT. CDR3 size: 14 residues.